A single sample gave rise to the 5 T cell receptor beta chains below, sequenced in a study of shared clonotypes between healthy human individuals. Sequencing was performed with immunoSEQ multiplex PCR; in TCRdb, only in-frame clones are kept and a portion is missing. The profile shows more than 550,000 clones, 72% of them singletons. The source material was memory CD4+ T cells sorted from blood. The subset was: CD45RA-negative fraction. These receptors came from a woman younger than 45 in good health.

The chain combines TRBV18 with TRBJ2-7; perhaps TRBD1 as D (6 bases). CDR3 size: 18 residues. Germline CDR1 KGHSH, CDR2 LQKENI. Trimming removed 0 bases from V and 5 bases from J, with 23 bases in between. CDR3 amino acids: CASSPPGWAGPKGDEQYF. In DNA, the CDR3 is TGTGCCAGCTCACCACCAGGGTGGGCGGGCCCCAAGGGGGACGAGCAGTACTTC.

The rearrangement links TRBV21-1 to TRBJ2-1. TRBV21-1 is an annotated pseudogene. CDR3 size: 16 residues. The CDR3 protein is CASSKGGGRGDNEQFF. The CDR3 DNA reads TGTGCCAGCAGCAAAGGTGGTGGGAGAGGGGACAATGAGCAGTTCTTC.

The rearrangement joins TRBV6-6 to TRBJ1-3; weak D call: TRBD1 (5 bases). V lost 6 bases, J lost 2 bases, and 14 bases lay in between. Germline CDR1 and CDR2: MNHNY and SVGAGI (reference sequence). The CDR3 runs to 15 residues. The CDR3 loop reads CASRSGQIAGNTIYF. CDR3 nucleotides: TGTGCCAGCAGATCCGGACAAATAGCTGGAAACACCATATATTTT.

The chain uses TRBV4-2 and TRBJ2-3; D gene unclear. Trimming pared 4 bases from V and 4 bases from J, leaving 21 bases between. The CDR3 has 17 amino acids. CDR1 LGHNA and CDR2 YNFKEQ come from the germline V gene. The CDR3 DNA follows: TGTGCCAGCAGCCCATTAAGGGTCGGAGTGGGCCCAGATACGCAGTATTTT. Protein: CASSPLRVGVGPDTQYF.

This clone was seen a few times. Other nucleotide sequences from this sample produce the same CDR3. The chain joins TRBV6-6 to TRBJ1-2; no firm D call. Deletions cut 5 bases from V and 6 bases from J, with 7 bases between. The CDR3 loop spans 11 amino acids. Germline V CDR1 and CDR2: MNHNY, SVGAGI (reference sequence). CDR3 region: CASSLLDGYTF. CDR3 nucleotide sequence: TGTGCCAGCAGTCTTCTGGATGGCTACACCTTC.